A single sample is the source of the 13 T cell receptor beta chains below, sequenced in a study of cytomegalovirus exposure and HLA in healthy donors. PCR employed 60 Vbeta and 13 Jbeta primers. The repertoire was sequenced with immunoSEQ multiplex PCR; TCRdb's copy has only in-frame clones and lacks some. Of under 250,000 clones listed, around four fifths are singletons. Sequenced sample: PBMCs. These receptors were collected from a boy aged 10-17 years in good health and CMV-seronegative.

This clone was counted only a few times. The chain has TRBV5-1 and TRBJ1-2; D unresolved. V lost 0 bases and J 6 bases, leaving 12 bases between the germline ends. The CDR3 has 14 amino acids. Germline CDR1 reads SGHRS; CDR2 reads YFSETQ. The CDR3 is CASSLESGWDGYTF. CDR3 nucleotides: TGCGCCAGCAGCTTGGAGTCAGGCTGGGATGGCTACACCTTC.

V and J are TRBV4-2 and TRBJ1-5; D remains ambiguous. The CDR3 has 15 amino acids. Germline CDR1 LGHNA, CDR2 YNFKEQ. With 0 bases removed from V and 0 bases from J, the gap between germline ends came to 6 bases. The CDR3: CASSQDAVSNQPQHF. Written as DNA, the CDR3 is TGTGCCAGCAGCCAAGACGCGGTTAGCAATCAGCCCCAGCATTTT.

This clone has only a few counts. The chain carries TRBV4-2 and TRBJ2-7; D remains unclear. The CDR3 length is 15 residues. V shed 1 base and J shed 11 bases, with 21 bases lying between them. The germline V gene encodes CDR1 LGHNA and CDR2 YNFKEQ. The CDR3 nucleotides are TGTGCCAGCAGCCAAGGCAAAGACTCCTCCCCCCCTGAGTACTTC. This translates into CASSQGKDSSPPEYF.

The V and J genes are TRBV20-1 and TRBJ2-5; D is uncertain. The J call is doubtful: the DNA matches TRBJ2-7 better. The germline CDR1 and CDR2 sequences are DFQATT and SNEGSKA (reference sequence). CDR3 length equals 11 residues. CDR3 region: CSARDSYEQYF. For the CDR3, the DNA is TGCAGTGCTAGAGACTCCTACGAGCAGTACTTC.

V gene TRBV7-2 combines with J gene TRBJ2-7; D not resolved. V lost 1 base and J lost 1, with 11 bases in between. Per the germline V gene, CDR1 is SGHTA and CDR2 is FQGNSA. The CDR3 sequence is 15 residues long. The CDR3 DNA is TGTGCCAGCAGCTTAGAACCTAGTAATTCCTACGAGCAGTACTTC. It translates to CASSLEPSNSYEQYF.

The chain joins TRBV10-1 to TRBJ1-1, with a tentative D call TRBD1 (5 bases). The V and J ends lost 1 base and 4 bases respectively, with 13 bases between them. The CDR3 has 15 residues. CDR1 and CDR2 from the germline V gene are WNHNN and SYGVQD (reference sequence). This CDR3 is CASSEYRGRSTEAFF. The CDR3 nucleotides read TGCGCCAGCAGTGAGTATCGGGGGAGGAGCACTGAAGCTTTCTTT.

The V and J genes are TRBV6-5 and TRBJ2-1; maybe TRBD2 (6 bases). Germline assignment: CDR1 MNHEY and CDR2 SVGAGI. This CDR3 is built from 14 residues. Deletions cut 2 bases from V and 8 bases from J, with 13 bases between. The DNA of the CDR3 is TGTGCCAGCAGTTACGGGGGGTCTGGCTATGAGCAGTTCTTC. Its translation: CASSYGGSGYEQFF.

The chain combines TRBV5-6 with TRBJ2-7, with a weak D call TRBD2 (5 bases). Germline V gene lookup returns CDR1 SGHDT and CDR2 YYEEEE. CDR3 length equals 15 residues. V shed 0 bases and J shed 2 bases, with 12 bases lying between them. In DNA form, the CDR3 reads TGTGCCAGCAGCTTGGTGCTAGCAGTGGCCTACGAGCAGTACTTC. As protein: CASSLVLAVAYEQYF.

The gene calls are TRBV18 and TRBJ2-1; TRBD2 agrees at 9 bases. The CDR3 extends over 17 amino acids. The V segment lost 0 bases and the J segment 6 bases; nucleotides outside the gene matches: 9. The V gene's germline CDR1 is KGHSH and CDR2 LQKENI. The chain's CDR3 is CASSPPELAGPANEQFF. The CDR3 region has the DNA TGTGCCAGCTCACCACCAGAACTAGCGGGTCCAGCCAATGAGCAGTTCTTC.

This clone was recorded a few times. This rearrangement joins TRBV4-2 to TRBJ1-1; no clear D gene. This CDR3 has 16 amino acids. CDR1 is LGHNA, CDR2 YNFKEQ, per germline. Trimming left V 0 bases short and J 5 bases short, with 16 bases between. The chain's CDR3 is CASSQDGRGVGTEAFF. CDR3 nucleotides: TGTGCCAGCAGCCAAGACGGGCGCGGGGTAGGGACTGAAGCTTTCTTT.

The chain has TRBV2 and TRBJ1-6, with D perhaps matching TRBD1 (6 bases). Germline values: CDR1 SNHLY, CDR2 FYNNEI. The length of the CDR3 is 17 residues. V lost 8 bases, J lost 6 bases, and 23 bases lay in between. The chain's CDR3 is CASSINKGQGINSPLHF. The CDR3 DNA reads TGTGCCAGCTCGATTAATAAGGGGCAGGGGATTAATTCACCCCTCCACTTT.

This sequence joins TRBV6-6 and TRBJ2-1; weak D call: TRBD2 (5 bases). Trimming removed 6 bases at V and 2 bases at J, with 11 bases between. Germline lookup yields CDR1 MNHNY and CDR2 SVGAGI (reference sequence). The CDR3 contains 14 residues. For the CDR3, the DNA is TGTGCCAGCAGACCCCAGCGGACCTACAATGAGCAGTTCTTC. The encoded protein is CASRPQRTYNEQFF.

This chain connects TRBV19 to TRBJ1-2; possibly TRBD1 for D (5 bases). This CDR3 comprises 13 residues. Germline V gene sequence: CDR1 LNHDA, CDR2 SQIVND (reference sequence). V lost 3 bases and J lost 3, with 8 bases in between. The CDR3 sequence is CASSMGQHYGYTF. DNA for the CDR3: TGTGCCAGTAGTATGGGGCAGCACTATGGCTACACCTTC.